These 24 T cell receptor beta chains were all obtained from the same sample, sequenced in a study of OX40 agonist ivuxolimab in advanced cancers. Data came from immunoSEQ multiplex PCR; TCRdb stores just in-frame clones and leaves some out. The data show over 85,000 clones, roughly 85% seen once. The material sequenced was CD4+ or CD8+ T cells sorted from blood, taken in a trial of the OX40 agonist ivuxolimab. These receptors were taken from an adult with an advanced solid tumor such as melanoma, head and neck, liver or kidney cancer.

This clone was found many times. This rearrangement joins TRBV5-6 to TRBJ2-7; TRBD1 matches at 9 bases. Germline CDR1 SGHDT, CDR2 YYEEEE. The CDR3 totals 17 residues. V shed 5 bases and J 6 bases; nucleotides not matched to a gene: 18. The CDR3 DNA follows: TGTGCCAGCAGATGGGGAATTTCCGGGACAGGGAGGAGCGAGCAGTACTTC. Translated, it gives CASRWGISGTGRSEQYF. The whole variable domain, filled in from reference TRBV5-6 and TRBJ2-7, reads DAGVTQSPTHLIKTRGQQVTLRCSPKSGHDTVSWYQQALGQGPQFIFQYYEEEERQRGNFPDRFSGHQFPNYSSELNVNALLLGDSALYLCASRWGISGTGRSEQYFGPGTRLTVT.

V gene TRBV6-5 combines with J gene TRBJ2-1; 8 nucleotides match TRBD1. The CDR3 sequence is 13 residues long. V shed 3 bases, J shed 9 bases, and the junction held 4 bases outside the gene matches. Germline CDR1 and CDR2: MNHEY and SVGAGI. This CDR3 is CASSYTGGGEQFF. Here the CDR3 DNA reads TGTGCCAGCAGTTATACAGGGGGAGGTGAGCAGTTCTTC.

This clone showed up just once. The V call is TRBV9, the J call TRBJ1-6, with 9 bases lining up with TRBD1. CDR3 length equals 15 residues. Germline V gene lookup returns CDR1 SGDLS and CDR2 YYNGEE. J was trimmed by 7 bases and V by 3 bases; bases with no gene match: 5. The CDR3 loop reads CASSAWDRENSPLHF. DNA of the CDR3: TGTGCCAGCAGCGCATGGGACAGGGAGAATTCACCCCTCCACTTT.

The genes are TRBV11-2 and TRBJ2-4; the D gene is possibly TRBD2 (7 bases). The germline V gene encodes CDR1 SGHAT and CDR2 FQNNGV. Trimming pared 3 bases from V and 7 bases from J, leaving 16 bases between. This CDR3 has 15 residues. CDR3 in amino acids: CASSFSGGPGNIQYF. Written as DNA, the CDR3 is TGTGCCAGCAGCTTCTCCGGGGGGCCGGGGAACATTCAGTACTTC.

The chain couples TRBV28 to TRBJ2-7, with D possibly being TRBD1 (5 bases). V lost 10 bases and J 1 base, leaving 20 bases between the germline ends. This CDR3 has 15 residues. CDR1 and CDR2 from the germline V gene are MDHEN and SYDVKM. The CDR3 loop is CATQTPGFTSYEQYF. The CDR3 region has the DNA TGTGCCACCCAAACCCCAGGGTTCACATCCTACGAGCAGTACTTC.

The chain joins TRBV7-9 to TRBJ2-1, with D maybe TRBD2 (6 bases). CDR3 length equals 17 residues. Germline assignment: CDR1 SEHNR and CDR2 FQNEAQ (reference sequence). The V end was cut by 2 bases, the J end by 6 bases, with 20 bases between. DNA for the CDR3: TGTGCCAGCAGCTTACTGTTCGGGGGTACCCGGGGCAATGAGCAGTTCTTC. This sequence encodes CASSLLFGGTRGNEQFF.

The chain uses TRBV7-6 and TRBJ2-2, with D hard to call. This CDR3 contains 16 residues. Germline V lookup: CDR1 SGHVS, CDR2 FNYEAQ. Trimming cost V 5 bases and J 3 bases, with 16 bases left between them. CDR3: CASSPQGGQHTGELFF. The CDR3 DNA sequence: TGTGCCAGCAGCCCCCAAGGTGGGCAGCACACCGGGGAGCTGTTTTTT.

With regard to this clone: Likely a read error: the CDR3 ends without its conserved phenylalanine or tryptophan. DNA for the CDR3: TGTGCCAGTTCGCCGAGACGGAATAATTCACCCCTCCACCTT. Translated: CASSPRRNNSPLHL. The rearrangement links TRBV27 to TRBJ1-6, with D unclear. V lost 9 bases to trimming and J lost 5 bases, with 14 bases between them. There are 14 residues in the CDR3. Germline values: CDR1 MNHEY, CDR2 SMNVEV (reference sequence).

Comment on this clone: Other nucleotide sequences from this sample produce the same CDR3. The chain joins TRBV2 to TRBJ2-5; 7 positions match TRBD1. Germline V gene lookup returns CDR1 SNHLY and CDR2 FYNNEI. V lost 10 bases to trimming and J lost 1 base; unmatched junction nucleotides: 12. CDR3 size: 15 residues. DNA for the CDR3: TGTGCCATTCGACAGGGACCGATGTCCCAAGAGACCCAGTACTTC. Translated, it gives CAIRQGPMSQETQYF.

This chain connects TRBV1 to TRBJ2-5. TRBV1 is labeled a pseudogene. This CDR3 comprises 14 residues. The CDR3 region has the DNA TGCACCAGCAGCCCGGGGGCCATCCAAGAGACCCAGTACTTC. The encoded protein is CTSSPGAIQETQYF.

The V gene is TRBV5-1, the J gene TRBJ1-4; maybe TRBD1 (6 bases). The germline V gene encodes CDR1 SGHRS and CDR2 YFSETQ. CDR3 size: 14 residues. The V and J ends lost 7 bases and 4 bases respectively, with 14 bases between them. CDR3 nucleotide sequence: TGCGCCAGCGCTCTGGACAGCCTTAATGAAAAACTGTTTTTT. As protein: CASALDSLNEKLFF.

The chain joins TRBV19 to TRBJ2-5; D might be TRBD1 (6 bases). Deletions cut 4 bases from V and 1 base from J, with 10 bases between. Per germline, CDR1 LNHDA and CDR2 SQIVND (reference sequence). CDR3 length: 14 residues. CDR3 region: CASSKGQSQETQYF. In nucleotides, the CDR3 is TGTGCCAGTAGTAAAGGACAGAGCCAAGAGACCCAGTACTTC.

J is TRBJ2-7 and V is TRBV18; 7 nucleotides align to TRBD2. Per the germline V gene, CDR1 is KGHSH and CDR2 is LQKENI. V dropped 3 bases and J dropped 2; count of bases not matched to a gene: 7. The CDR3 loop spans 15 amino acids. CDR3: CASSPPGGYAYEQYF. The CDR3 region has the DNA TGTGCCAGCTCACCGCCCGGGGGGTATGCCTACGAGCAGTACTTC.

The rearrangement joins TRBV5-4 to TRBJ1-3; D unresolved. The germline CDR1 and CDR2 sequences are SGHNT and YYREEE (reference sequence). Trimming took 4 bases from V and 4 from J, leaving 15 bases between them. The CDR3 is 15 residues long. CDR3 nucleotides: TGTGCCAGCAGCGGGATGACGGGCGCCGGAAACACCATATATTTT. Translating gives CASSGMTGAGNTIYF.

The chain combines TRBV2 with TRBJ1-6; D call uncertain. The germline gives CDR1 SNHLY, CDR2 FYNNEI. Trimming stripped 6 bases from V and 9 bases from J, with 15 bases between. This CDR3 contains 14 residues. CDR3 bases: TGTGCCAGCAGCGCAATGAGGGAGGGTTCACCCCTCCACTTT. Its translation: CASSAMREGSPLHF.

The table lists this clone with a few counts. As the CDR3 is not closed by the conserved phenylalanine or tryptophan, this likely results from a read error. This sequence joins TRBV7-9 and TRBJ1-6, with D perhaps matching TRBD1 (5 bases). The V gene lost 1 base and the J gene lost 2 bases, with 6 bases spanning the gap. Germline-derived CDR1 and CDR2 are SEHNR and FQNEAQ (reference sequence). The CDR3 is 15 amino acids. The CDR3 DNA reads TGTGCCAGCAGCTTAGGAGGGGCCTATAATTCACCCCTCCACCTT. Protein product: CASSLGGAYNSPLHL.

This clone came up a few times. The sample contains more than one DNA sequence encoding this CDR3. This chain joins TRBV5-4 and TRBJ2-2; the D gene could be TRBD1 or TRBD2 (5 bases each). This CDR3 region has 15 residues. V gave up 0 bases and J gave up 1 base, with 7 bases separating them. Germline V gives CDR1 SGHNT, CDR2 YYREEE (reference sequence). CDR3 DNA: TGTGCCAGCAGCTTGGGGGACCGGAACACCGGGGAGCTGTTTTTT. Encoded protein: CASSLGDRNTGELFF.

The chain carries TRBV9 and TRBJ2-3; 10 bases fit TRBD1. This CDR3 spans 16 amino acids. The trim removed 2 bases at V and 0 bases at J, leaving 3 bases unmatched. Per germline, CDR1 SGDLS and CDR2 YYNGEE. Written as DNA, the CDR3 is TGTGCCAGCAGCGTCGACAGGGGGCGAAGCACAGATACGCAGTATTTT. Translating it yields CASSVDRGRSTDTQYF.

To note about this clone: At one of its ends the junction is not consistent with the germline gene, which may arise from a read error. The CDR3 nucleotides are TGTGCCAGCAGCGTAGCAGTGTACCAAGAGACCCAGTACTTC. This sequence encodes CASSVAVYQETQYF. The chain uses TRBV7-9 and TRBJ2-5; D is unresolved. Germline V gene data show CDR1 as SEHNR and CDR2 as FQNEAQ (reference sequence). The CDR3 is 14 amino acids.

In its sample, this clone was seen a few times. The J gene is TRBJ1-1, the V gene TRBV5-1, with TRBD1 matching 7 bases. In germline, CDR1 is SGHRS, CDR2 YFSETQ. The CDR3 sequence is 15 residues long. The ends lost 1 base at V and 0 bases at J; junction bases unmatched: 3. In nucleotides, the CDR3 is TGCGCCAGCAGCTTGTTAGGGGGCATGAACACTGAAGCTTTCTTT. Its protein product is CASSLLGGMNTEAFF. Filled out from reference TRBV5-1 and TRBJ1-1, the complete variable domain reads KAGVTQTPRYLIKTRGQQVTLSCSPISGHRSVSWYQQTPGQGLQFLFEYFSETQRNKGNFPGRFSGRQFSNSRSEMNVSTLELGDSALYLCASSLLGGMNTEAFFGQGTRLTVV.

The V gene is TRBV5-6, the J gene TRBJ1-1; 10 nucleotides line up with TRBD1. Trimming at V came to 2 bases and at J to 5 bases, leaving 6 bases not matched to a gene. CDR1 and CDR2 (germline): SGHDT, YYEEEE. The CDR3 has 15 residues. Here the CDR3 reads CASSFGDRGQTEAFF. The CDR3 DNA is TGTGCCAGCAGCTTCGGTGACAGGGGGCAAACTGAAGCTTTCTTT.

The chain employs TRBV10-3 and TRBJ2-7; 10 bases agree with TRBD1. This CDR3 has 15 amino acids. The germline V gene encodes CDR1 ENHRY and CDR2 SYGVKD. Losses at the gene ends were 2 bases for V and 5 bases for J; bases not matched to a gene: 6. CDR3 protein: CAISEPGQGTDEQYF. As DNA, the CDR3 is TGTGCCATCAGTGAGCCGGGACAGGGGACGGACGAGCAGTACTTC.

V and J are TRBV5-1 and TRBJ1-5; D possibly corresponds to TRBD1 (5 bases). This CDR3 has 15 amino acids. Trimming shortened V by 4 bases and J by 2 bases, and 13 bases separated the two germline ends. Per germline, CDR1 SGHRS and CDR2 YFSETQ. The CDR3 bases are TGCGCCAGCAGCCCGGGGGGGGGTCGCAATCAGCCCCAGCATTTT. Translating it yields CASSPGGGRNQPQHF.

This clone was seen a single time. This chain joins TRBV7-2 and TRBJ1-3; TRBD1 matches 7 bases. The CDR3 length is 16 residues. Germline V gives CDR1 SGHTA, CDR2 FQGNSA. After removal of 1 base from V and 1 base from J, the junction contained 4 bases not matched to a gene. The CDR3 sequence: CASSLVAQGSGNTIYF. The CDR3 DNA reads as TGTGCCAGCAGCTTAGTCGCACAGGGGTCTGGAAACACCATATATTTT.